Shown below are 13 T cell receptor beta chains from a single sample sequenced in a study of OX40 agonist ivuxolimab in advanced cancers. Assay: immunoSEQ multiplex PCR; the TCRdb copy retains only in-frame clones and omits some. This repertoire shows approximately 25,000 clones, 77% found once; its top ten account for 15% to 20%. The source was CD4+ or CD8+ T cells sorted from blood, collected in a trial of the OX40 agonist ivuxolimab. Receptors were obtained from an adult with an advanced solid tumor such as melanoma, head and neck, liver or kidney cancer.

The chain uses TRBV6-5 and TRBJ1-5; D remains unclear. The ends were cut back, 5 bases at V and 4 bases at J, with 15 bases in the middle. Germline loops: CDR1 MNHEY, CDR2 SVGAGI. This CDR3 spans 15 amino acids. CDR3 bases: TGTGCCAGCAGTAGACTGGACGGAGAAAATCAGCCCCAGCATTTT. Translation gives CASSRLDGENQPQHF.

CDR3 region: CASSLAGQGGEKLFF. In nucleotides, the CDR3 is TGCGCCAGCAGCTTGGCCGGACAGGGAGGGGAAAAACTGTTTTTT. V is TRBV5-1 and J is TRBJ1-4, with 8 positions matching TRBD1. The J segment lost 8 bases and the V segment lost 0 bases, leaving 6 bases of the junction unmatched. Germline CDR1 reads SGHRS; CDR2 reads YFSETQ. The CDR3 spans 15 residues.

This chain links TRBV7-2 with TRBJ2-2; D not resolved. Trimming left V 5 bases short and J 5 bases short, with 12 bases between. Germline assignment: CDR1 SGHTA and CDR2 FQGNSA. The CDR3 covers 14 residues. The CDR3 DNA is TGTGCCAGCAGCCCCGGCCTAGGTACCGGGGAGCTGTTTTTT. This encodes CASSPGLGTGELFF.

CDR3 sequence: CASSAGTGPYNEQFF. DNA of the CDR3: TGCGCCAGCAGCGCCGGGACAGGGCCTTACAATGAGCAGTTCTTC. The chain recombines TRBV5-1 with TRBJ2-1, with 9 bases identical to TRBD1. V trimming: 4 bases; J trimming: 4 bases; junction bases outside the gene matches: 6. The germline V gene encodes CDR1 SGHRS and CDR2 YFSETQ. This CDR3 has 15 residues.

The CDR3 DNA reads TGTGCCAGCAGCCCCGGGGCAGATACGCAGTATTTT. It is translated as CASSPGADTQYF. The rearrangement links TRBV27 to TRBJ2-3; weak D call: TRBD2 (5 bases). V shed 6 bases and J shed 4 bases, with 8 bases lying between them. The CDR3 is 12 amino acids. Germline V gene lookup returns CDR1 MNHEY and CDR2 SMNVEV (reference sequence).

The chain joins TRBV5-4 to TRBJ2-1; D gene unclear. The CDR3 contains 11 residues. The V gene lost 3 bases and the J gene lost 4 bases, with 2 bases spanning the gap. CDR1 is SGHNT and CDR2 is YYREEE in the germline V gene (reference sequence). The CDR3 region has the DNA TGTGCCAGCAGCTATTACAATGAGCAGTTCTTC. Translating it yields CASSYYNEQFF.

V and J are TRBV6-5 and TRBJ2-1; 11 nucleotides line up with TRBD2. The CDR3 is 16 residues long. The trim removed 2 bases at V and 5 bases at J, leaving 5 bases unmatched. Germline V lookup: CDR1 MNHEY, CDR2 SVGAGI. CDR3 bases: TGTGCCAGCAGTTACCGACTAGCGGGGACCCACAATGAGCAGTTCTTC. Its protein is CASSYRLAGTHNEQFF.

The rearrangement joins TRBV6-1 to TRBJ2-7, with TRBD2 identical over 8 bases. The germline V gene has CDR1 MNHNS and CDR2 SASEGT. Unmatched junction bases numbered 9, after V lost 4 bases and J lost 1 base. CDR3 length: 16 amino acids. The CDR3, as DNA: TGTGCCAGCAGTGTCCTTAGCGGGGACGCTTCCTACGAGCAGTACTTC. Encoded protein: CASSVLSGDASYEQYF.

In nucleotides, the CDR3 is TGTGCCAGTAGTACCCGGGACAATCCCTACGAGCAGTACTTC. It translates to CASSTRDNPYEQYF. The chain uses TRBV19 and TRBJ2-7; a possible D gene is TRBD1 (6 bases). Trimming pared 4 bases from V and 2 bases from J, leaving 12 bases between. The CDR3 is 14 residues long. The germline gives CDR1 LNHDA, CDR2 SQIVND (reference sequence).

The CDR3 protein is CASGTGTHMNTEAFF. The CDR3 nucleotides read TGTGCCAGCGGAACCGGGACACACATGAACACTGAAGCTTTCTTT. The rearrangement links TRBV28 to TRBJ1-1; D perhaps matches TRBD1 (6 bases). CDR1 and CDR2 from the germline V gene are MDHEN and SYDVKM. The CDR3 is 15 amino acids. Trimming cost V 8 bases and J 0 bases, with 16 bases left between them.

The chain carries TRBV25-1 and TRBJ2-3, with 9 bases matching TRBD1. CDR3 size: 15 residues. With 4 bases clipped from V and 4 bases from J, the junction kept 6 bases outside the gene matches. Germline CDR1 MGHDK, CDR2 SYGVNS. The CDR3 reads CASSVRDREPDTQYF. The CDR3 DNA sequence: TGTGCCAGCAGTGTAAGGGACAGGGAGCCAGATACGCAGTATTTT.

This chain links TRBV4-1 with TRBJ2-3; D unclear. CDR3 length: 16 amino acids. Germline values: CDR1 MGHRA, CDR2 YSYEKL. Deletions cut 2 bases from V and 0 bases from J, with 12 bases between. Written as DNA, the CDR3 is TGCGCCAGCAGCCAACGGTCTCAGAGTAGCACAGATACGCAGTATTTT. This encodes CASSQRSQSSTDTQYF.

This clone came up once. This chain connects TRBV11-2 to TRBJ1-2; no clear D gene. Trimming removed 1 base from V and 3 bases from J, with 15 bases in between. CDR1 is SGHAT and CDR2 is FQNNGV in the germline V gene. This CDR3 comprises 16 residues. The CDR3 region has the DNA TGTGCCAGCAGCTTAGGTAACAGACCACCTTACTATGGCTACACCTTC. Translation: CASSLGNRPPYYGYTF. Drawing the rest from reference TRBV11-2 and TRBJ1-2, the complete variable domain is EAGVAQSPRYKIIEKRQSVAFWCNPISGHATLYWYQQILGQGPKLLIQFQNNGVVDDSQLPKDRFSAERLKGVDSTLKIQPAKLEDSAVYLCASSLGNRPPYYGYTFGSGTRLTVV.